These T cell receptor beta chains were read from a single sample in a study of PD-1 blockade in classical Hodgkin lymphoma. Libraries were prepared by immunoSEQ multiplex PCR; TCRdb keeps only in-frame clonotypes and omits some of them. This sample has some 39,000 clones, with roughly 78% found just once. The input for sequencing was peripheral blood mononuclear cells (PBMCs), taken before the fourth cycle of nivolumab. The receptor source for this set is a human donor with classical Hodgkin lymphoma. The CDR3 runs from the conserved cysteine through the conserved F or W. The order of the fields is J gene, clone size, V gene, D gene, CDR3 protein, CDR3 DNA. The D gene is left open where the match is weak. Rows give clone size only sometimes, using once, few, many, or a class for an expanded clone.

TRBJ2-7	-	TRBV7-2	-	CASSPGREYEQYF	TGTGCCAGCAGCCCGGGACGGGAATACGAGCAGTACTTC
TRBJ1-1	-	TRBV7-3	-	CASQGGPNTEAFF	TGTGCCAGCCAAGGAGGACCGAACACTGAAGCTTTCTTT
TRBJ2-7	-	TRBV4-3	-	CASSLHRDFWKVGQYF	TGCGCCAGCAGCCTACACAGGGATTTTTGGAAAGTTGGGCAGTACTTC
TRBJ1-1	once	TRBV7-9	TRBD1	CASSLVNRGDEAFF	TGTGCCAGCAGCTTAGTCAACAGGGGTGATGAAGCTTTCTTT
TRBJ1-2	few	TRBV29-1	-	CSVLRTTGTNGYTF	TGCAGCGTTCTGAGGACAACAGGAACCAATGGCTACACCTTC
TRBJ1-1	-	TRBV19	TRBD1	CASSIRDRGRAFMNTEAFF	TGTGCCAGTAGTATCCGGGACAGGGGGCGTGCTTTTATGAACACTGAAGCTTTCTTT
TRBJ2-6	-	TRBV19	-	CASSSFEGANVLTF	TGTGCCAGTAGTTCCTTTGAGGGGGCCAACGTCCTGACTTTC
TRBJ1-1	-	TRBV18	-	CASSPPGGGSGEAFF	TGTGCCAGCTCACCGCCGGGGGGAGGGAGTGGTGAAGCTTTCTTT
TRBJ1-1	-	TRBV18	TRBD1	CASSTGDSKEAFF	TGTGCCAGCTCGACGGGGGACAGTAAAGAAGCTTTCTTT
TRBJ1-4	-	TRBV6-6	-	CASSSRQLATNEKLFF	TGTGCCAGCAGTTCCCGACAGCTTGCAACTAATGAAAAACTGTTTTTT